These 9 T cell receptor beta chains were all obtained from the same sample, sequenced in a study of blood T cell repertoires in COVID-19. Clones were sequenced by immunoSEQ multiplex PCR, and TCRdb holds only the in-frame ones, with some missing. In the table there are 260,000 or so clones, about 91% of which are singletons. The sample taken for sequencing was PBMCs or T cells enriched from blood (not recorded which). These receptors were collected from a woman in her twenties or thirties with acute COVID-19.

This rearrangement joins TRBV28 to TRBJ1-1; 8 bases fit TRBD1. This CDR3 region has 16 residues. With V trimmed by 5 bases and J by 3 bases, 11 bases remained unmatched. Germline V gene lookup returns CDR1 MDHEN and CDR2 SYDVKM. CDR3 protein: CASSPPTGEGDTEAFF. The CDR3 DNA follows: TGTGCCAGCAGTCCCCCGACAGGGGAGGGGGACACTGAAGCTTTCTTT.

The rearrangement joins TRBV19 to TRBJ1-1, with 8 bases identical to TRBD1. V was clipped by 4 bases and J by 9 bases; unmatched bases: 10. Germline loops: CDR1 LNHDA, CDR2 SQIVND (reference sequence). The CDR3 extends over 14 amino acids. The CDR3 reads CASSTSRTGQKAFF. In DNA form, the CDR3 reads TGTGCCAGTAGTACAAGTAGGACAGGGCAGAAAGCTTTCTTT.

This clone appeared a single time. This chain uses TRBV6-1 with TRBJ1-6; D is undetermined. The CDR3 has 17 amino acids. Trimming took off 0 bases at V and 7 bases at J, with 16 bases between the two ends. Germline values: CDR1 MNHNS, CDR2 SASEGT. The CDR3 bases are TGTGCCAGCAGTGAAGCGCTCTCAACCCCGGGGAATTCACCCCTCCACTTT. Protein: CASSEALSTPGNSPLHF.

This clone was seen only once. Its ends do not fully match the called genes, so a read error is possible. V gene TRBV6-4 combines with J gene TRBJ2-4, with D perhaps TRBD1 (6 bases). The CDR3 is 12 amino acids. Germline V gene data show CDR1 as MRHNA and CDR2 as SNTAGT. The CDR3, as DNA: TGTGCCAGCAGTAACTCAGGGACACCTCAGTACTTC. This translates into CASSNSGTPQYF.

CDR3 residues: CASSDYLTEKLFF. The DNA of the CDR3 is TGTGCCAGCAGTGATTACCTTACAGAAAAACTGTTTTTT. The genes are TRBV25-1 and TRBJ1-4; D is unclear. V lost 3 bases and J 8 bases, leaving 10 bases between the germline ends. CDR3 size: 13 residues. Germline V gene lookup returns CDR1 MGHDK and CDR2 SYGVNS.

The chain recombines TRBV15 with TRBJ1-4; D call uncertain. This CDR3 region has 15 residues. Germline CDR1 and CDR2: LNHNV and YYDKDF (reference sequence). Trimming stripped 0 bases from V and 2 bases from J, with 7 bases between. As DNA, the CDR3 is TGTGCCACCAGCAGAGATCACGGGACTAATGAAAAACTGTTTTTT. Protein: CATSRDHGTNEKLFF.

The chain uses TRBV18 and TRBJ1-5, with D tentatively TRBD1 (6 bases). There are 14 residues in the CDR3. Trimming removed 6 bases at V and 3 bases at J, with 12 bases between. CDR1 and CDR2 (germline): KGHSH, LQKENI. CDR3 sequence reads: CASSRTGNNQPQHF. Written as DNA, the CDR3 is TGTGCCAGCTCTCGCACAGGGAACAATCAGCCCCAGCATTTT.

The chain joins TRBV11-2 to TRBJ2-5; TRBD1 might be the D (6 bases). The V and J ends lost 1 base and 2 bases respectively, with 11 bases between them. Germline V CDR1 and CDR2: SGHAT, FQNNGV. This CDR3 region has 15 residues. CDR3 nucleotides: TGTGCCAGCAGCTTAGGACCGGGACAACAAGAGACCCAGTACTTC. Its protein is CASSLGPGQQETQYF. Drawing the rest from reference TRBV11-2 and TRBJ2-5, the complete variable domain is EAGVAQSPRYKIIEKRQSVAFWCNPISGHATLYWYQQILGQGPKLLIQFQNNGVVDDSQLPKDRFSAERLKGVDSTLKIQPAKLEDSAVYLCASSLGPGQQETQYFGPGTRLLVL.

Here the CDR3 reads CASSLGQGVEDEQYF. CDR3 nucleotide sequence: TGCGCCAGCAGCTTGGGACAGGGGGTAGAGGACGAGCAGTACTTC. The J gene is TRBJ2-7, the V gene TRBV5-1, with 9 positions matching TRBD1. The V segment lost 0 bases and the J segment 5 bases; nucleotides outside the gene matches: 6. The CDR3 length is 15 residues. Germline-derived CDR1 and CDR2 are SGHRS and YFSETQ.